The entry that follows covers one T cell receptor (beta chain) sequence. Authors' analysis steps: Reference gene primers were amplified, and this amplification served to estimate nucleated cell counts. The assay was immunoSEQ multiplex PCR, and TCRdb's table has in-frame clones only and misses some. V and J calls and clone size come straight from that table; D and trimming were deduced from the DNA. The sample carries hundreds of thousands of clones, 85% to 90% recorded once. The germline gives CDR1 SNHLY, CDR2 FYNNEI. V lost 3 bases, J lost 7 bases, and 12 bases lay in between. The CDR3 spans 14 residues. This entry belongs to a study of blood T cell repertoires in COVID-19. Study at large: Sample material is recorded as cDNA or gDNA derived from T cells, B-cell-depleted T cells, or PBMCs.

Seattle patients were enrolled while actively infected and followed longitudinally. V usage is TRBV2 and J usage is TRBJ2-2; possibly TRBD2 for D (6 bases). The TCR sequence derives from a man aged 18 to 30 with COVID-19, enrolled during active disease. The specimen sequenced was peripheral blood. CDR3 loop: CASSEEGRGGELFF. In DNA, the CDR3 is TGTGCCAGCAGTGAGGAGGGGCGAGGCGGGGAGCTGTTTTTT.